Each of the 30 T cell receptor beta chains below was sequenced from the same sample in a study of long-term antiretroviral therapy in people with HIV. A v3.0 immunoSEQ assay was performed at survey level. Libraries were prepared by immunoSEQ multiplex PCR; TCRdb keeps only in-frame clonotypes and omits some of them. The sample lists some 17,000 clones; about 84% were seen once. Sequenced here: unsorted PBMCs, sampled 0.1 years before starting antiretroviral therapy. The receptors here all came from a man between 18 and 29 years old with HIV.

CDR3 in DNA: TGTGCCAGCCTGAGGGATGGGGGCCGGGGAGCTTTCTTT. Amino acids: CASLRDGGRGAFF. This chain links TRBV25-1 with TRBJ1-1, with a tentative D call TRBD1 (6 bases). The length of the CDR3 is 13 residues. CDR1 and CDR2 from the germline V gene are MGHDK and SYGVNS. V gave up 8 bases and J gave up 10 bases, with 20 bases separating them.

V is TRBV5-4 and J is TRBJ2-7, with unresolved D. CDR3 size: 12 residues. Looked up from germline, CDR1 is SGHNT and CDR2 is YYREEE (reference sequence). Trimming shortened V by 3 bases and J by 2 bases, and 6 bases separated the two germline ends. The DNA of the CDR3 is TGTGCCAGCAGCTCTCGGACCTACGAGCAGTACTTC. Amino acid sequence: CASSSRTYEQYF.

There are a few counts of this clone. Written as DNA, the CDR3 is TGTGCTAGTGGTTTGTACCCAAAGGGTGGGAGCACAGATACGCAGTATTTT. Protein product: CASGLYPKGGSTDTQYF. This chain links TRBV12-5 with TRBJ2-3; D gene unclear. V was cut by 2 bases and J by 0 bases, with 15 bases left in between. Germline loops: CDR1 LGHNT, CDR2 FRNRAP. The CDR3 runs 17 residues.

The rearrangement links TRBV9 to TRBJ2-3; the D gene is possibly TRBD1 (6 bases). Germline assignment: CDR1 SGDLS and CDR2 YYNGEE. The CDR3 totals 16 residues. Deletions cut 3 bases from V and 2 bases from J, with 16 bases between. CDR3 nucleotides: TGTGCCAGCAGCGGCCCGGGACACATTACCACAGATACGCAGTATTTT. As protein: CASSGPGHITTDTQYF.

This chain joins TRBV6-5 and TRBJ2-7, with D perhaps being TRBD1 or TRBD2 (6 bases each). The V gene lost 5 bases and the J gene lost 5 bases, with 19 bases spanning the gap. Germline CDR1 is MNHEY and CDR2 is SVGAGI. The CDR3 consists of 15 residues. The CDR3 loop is CASSLAGVRGHEQYF. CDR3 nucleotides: TGTGCCAGCAGTCTCGCTGGGGTCCGGGGGCACGAGCAGTACTTC.

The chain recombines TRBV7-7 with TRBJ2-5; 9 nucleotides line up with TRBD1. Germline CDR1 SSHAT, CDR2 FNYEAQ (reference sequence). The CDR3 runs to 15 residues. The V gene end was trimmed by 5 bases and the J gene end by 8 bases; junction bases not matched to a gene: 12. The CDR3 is CASSLGQGLIATQYF. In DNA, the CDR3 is TGTGCCAGCAGCCTAGGACAGGGGCTTATTGCAACCCAGTACTTC. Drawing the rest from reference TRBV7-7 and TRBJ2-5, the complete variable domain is GAGVSQSPRYKVTKRGQDVTLRCDPISSHATLYWYQQALGQGPEFLTYFNYEAQPDKSGLPSDRFSAERPEGSISTLTIQRTEQRDSAMYRCASSLGQGLIATQYFGPGTRLLVL.

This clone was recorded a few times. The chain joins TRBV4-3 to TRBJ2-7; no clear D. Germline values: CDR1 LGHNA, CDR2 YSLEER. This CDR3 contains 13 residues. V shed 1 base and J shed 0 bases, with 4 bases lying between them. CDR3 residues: CASSQVISYEQYF. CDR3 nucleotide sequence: TGCGCCAGCAGCCAAGTTATCTCCTACGAGCAGTACTTC.

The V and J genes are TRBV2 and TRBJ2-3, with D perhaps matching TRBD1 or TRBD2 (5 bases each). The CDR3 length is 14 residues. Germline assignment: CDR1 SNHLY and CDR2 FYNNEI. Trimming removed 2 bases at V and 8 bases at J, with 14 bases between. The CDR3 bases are TGTGCCAGCAGTGAATGGTCAGGGACGTCTACGCAGTATTTT. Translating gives CASSEWSGTSTQYF.

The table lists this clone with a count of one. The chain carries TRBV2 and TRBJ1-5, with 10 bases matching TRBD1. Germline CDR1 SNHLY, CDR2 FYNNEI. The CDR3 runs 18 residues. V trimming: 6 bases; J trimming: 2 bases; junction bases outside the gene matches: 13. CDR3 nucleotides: TGTGCCAGCAGAGACGGGAGGGACAGGGGTTCGGGCAATCAGCCCCAGCATTTT. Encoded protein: CASRDGRDRGSGNQPQHF. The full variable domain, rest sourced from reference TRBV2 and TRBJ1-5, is EPEVTQTPSHQVTQMGQEVILRCVPISNHLYFYWYRQILGQKVEFLVSFYNNEISEKSEIFDDQFSVERPDGSNFTLKIRSTKLEDSAMYFCASRDGRDRGSGNQPQHFGDGTRLSIL.

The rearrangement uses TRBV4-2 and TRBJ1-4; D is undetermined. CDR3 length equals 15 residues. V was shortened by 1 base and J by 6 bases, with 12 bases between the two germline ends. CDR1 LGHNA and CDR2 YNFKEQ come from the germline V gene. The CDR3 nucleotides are TGTGCCAGCAGCCAAGGATCTAAGGGCGATGAAAAACTGTTTTTT. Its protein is CASSQGSKGDEKLFF.

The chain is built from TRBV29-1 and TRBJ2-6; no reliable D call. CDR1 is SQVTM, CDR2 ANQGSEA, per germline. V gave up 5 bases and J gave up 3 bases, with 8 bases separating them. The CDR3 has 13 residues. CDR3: CSVQLIGANVLTF. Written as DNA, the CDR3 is TGCAGCGTTCAACTTATTGGGGCCAACGTCCTGACTTTC.

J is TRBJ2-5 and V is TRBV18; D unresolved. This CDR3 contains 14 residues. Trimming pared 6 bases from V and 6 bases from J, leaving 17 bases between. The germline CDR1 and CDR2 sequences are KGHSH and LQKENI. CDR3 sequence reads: CASSRADTRKTQYF. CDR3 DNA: TGTGCCAGCTCTCGCGCAGACACGAGAAAGACCCAGTACTTC.

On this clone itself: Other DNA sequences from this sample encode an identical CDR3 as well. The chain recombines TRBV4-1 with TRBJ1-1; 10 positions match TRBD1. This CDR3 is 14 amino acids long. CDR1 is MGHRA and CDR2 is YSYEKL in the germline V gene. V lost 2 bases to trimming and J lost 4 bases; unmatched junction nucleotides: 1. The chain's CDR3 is CASSQRTGGTEAFF. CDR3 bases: TGCGCCAGCAGCCAACGGACAGGGGGCACTGAAGCTTTCTTT.

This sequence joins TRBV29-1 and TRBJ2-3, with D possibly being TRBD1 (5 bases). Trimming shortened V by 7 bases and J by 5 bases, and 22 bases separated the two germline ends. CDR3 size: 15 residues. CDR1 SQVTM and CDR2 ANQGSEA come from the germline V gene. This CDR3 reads CSANGIYRQKDTQYF. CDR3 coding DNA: TGCAGCGCTAATGGCATTTATCGACAGAAAGATACGCAGTATTTT.

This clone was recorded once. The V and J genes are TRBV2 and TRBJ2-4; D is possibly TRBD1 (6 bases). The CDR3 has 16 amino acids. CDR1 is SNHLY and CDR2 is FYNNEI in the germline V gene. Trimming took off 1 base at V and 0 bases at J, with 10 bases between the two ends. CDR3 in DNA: TGTGCCAGCAGTGAAGTTAGGGGGATAGCCAAAAACATTCAGTACTTC. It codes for CASSEVRGIAKNIQYF.

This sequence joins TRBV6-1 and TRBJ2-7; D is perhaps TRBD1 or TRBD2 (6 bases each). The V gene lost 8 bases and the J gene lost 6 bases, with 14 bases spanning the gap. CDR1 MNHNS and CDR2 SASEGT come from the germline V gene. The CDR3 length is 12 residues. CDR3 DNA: TGTGCCAGCGGGGGGCCCCTTTTCGAGCAGTACTTC. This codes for CASGGPLFEQYF.

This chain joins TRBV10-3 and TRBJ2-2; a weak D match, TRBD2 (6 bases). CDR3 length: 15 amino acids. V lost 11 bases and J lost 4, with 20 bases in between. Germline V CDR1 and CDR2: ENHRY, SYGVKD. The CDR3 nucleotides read TGTGCCTTTCGAGCGGGCACAGGTGGCACCGGGGAGCTGTTTTTT. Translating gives CAFRAGTGGTGELFF.

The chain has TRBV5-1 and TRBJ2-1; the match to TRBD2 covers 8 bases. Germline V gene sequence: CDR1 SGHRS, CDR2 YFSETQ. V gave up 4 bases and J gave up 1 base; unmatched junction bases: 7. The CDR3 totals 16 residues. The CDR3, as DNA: TGCGCCAGCAGCCGGGCGGGGGGACCTTCCTACAATGAGCAGTTCTTC. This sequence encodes CASSRAGGPSYNEQFF.

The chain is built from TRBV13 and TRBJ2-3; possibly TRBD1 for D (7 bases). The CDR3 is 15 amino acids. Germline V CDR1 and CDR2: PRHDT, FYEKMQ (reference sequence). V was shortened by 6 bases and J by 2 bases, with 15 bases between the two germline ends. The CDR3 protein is CASSPQGGDTDTQYF. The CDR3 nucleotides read TGTGCCAGCAGTCCCCAGGGGGGTGACACAGATACGCAGTATTTT.

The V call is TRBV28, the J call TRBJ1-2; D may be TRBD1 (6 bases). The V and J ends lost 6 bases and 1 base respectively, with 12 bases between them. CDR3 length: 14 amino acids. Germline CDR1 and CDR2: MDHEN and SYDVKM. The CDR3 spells CASRPGTLNYGYTF. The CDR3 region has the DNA TGTGCCAGCAGGCCCGGGACACTTAACTATGGCTACACCTTC.

The CDR3 bases are TGTGCCAGCAGAGAACAGGGGGGACCGCCCTATGGCTACACCTTC. It yields the protein CASREQGGPPYGYTF. The chain carries TRBV6-4 and TRBJ1-2; 8 bases align to TRBD1. The V segment lost 6 bases and the J segment 4 bases; nucleotides outside the gene matches: 10. The CDR3 extends over 15 amino acids. The germline gives CDR1 MRHNA, CDR2 SNTAGT.

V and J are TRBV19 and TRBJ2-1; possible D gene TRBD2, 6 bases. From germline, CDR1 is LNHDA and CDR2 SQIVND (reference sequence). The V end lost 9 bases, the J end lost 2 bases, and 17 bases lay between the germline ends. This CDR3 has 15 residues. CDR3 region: CASARPGVPYNEQFF. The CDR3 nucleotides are TGTGCCAGCGCGCGGCCGGGAGTCCCCTACAATGAGCAGTTCTTC.

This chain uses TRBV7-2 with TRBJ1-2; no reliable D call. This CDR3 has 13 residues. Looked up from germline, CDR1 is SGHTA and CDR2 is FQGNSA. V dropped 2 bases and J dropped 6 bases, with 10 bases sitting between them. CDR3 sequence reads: CASSLRLSDGYTF. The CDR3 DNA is TGTGCCAGCAGCTTAAGGCTGTCAGATGGCTACACCTTC.

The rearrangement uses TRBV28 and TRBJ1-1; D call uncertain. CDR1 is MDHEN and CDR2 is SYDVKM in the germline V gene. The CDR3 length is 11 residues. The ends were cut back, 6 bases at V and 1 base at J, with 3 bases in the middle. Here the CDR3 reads CASRRNTEAFF. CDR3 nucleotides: TGTGCCAGCAGGCGGAACACTGAAGCTTTCTTT.

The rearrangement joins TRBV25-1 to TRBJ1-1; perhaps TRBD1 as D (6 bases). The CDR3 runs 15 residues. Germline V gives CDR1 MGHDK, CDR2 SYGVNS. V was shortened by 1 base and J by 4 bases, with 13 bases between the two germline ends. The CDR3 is CASSEWGGRGTEAFF. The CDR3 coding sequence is TGTGCCAGCAGTGAATGGGGGGGGCGGGGCACTGAAGCTTTCTTT.

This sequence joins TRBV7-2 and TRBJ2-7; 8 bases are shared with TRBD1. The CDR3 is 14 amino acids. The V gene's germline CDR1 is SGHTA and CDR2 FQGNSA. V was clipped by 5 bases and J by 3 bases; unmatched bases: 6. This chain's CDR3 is CASSRQGTHYEQYF. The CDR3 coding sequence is TGTGCCAGCAGCAGACAGGGGACCCACTACGAGCAGTACTTC.

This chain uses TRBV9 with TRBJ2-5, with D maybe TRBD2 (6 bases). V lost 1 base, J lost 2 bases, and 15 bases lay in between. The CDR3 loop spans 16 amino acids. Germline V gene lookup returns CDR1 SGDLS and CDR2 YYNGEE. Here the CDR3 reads CASSVTPRGLQETQYF. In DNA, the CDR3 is TGTGCCAGCAGCGTAACCCCTCGGGGACTGCAAGAGACCCAGTACTTC.

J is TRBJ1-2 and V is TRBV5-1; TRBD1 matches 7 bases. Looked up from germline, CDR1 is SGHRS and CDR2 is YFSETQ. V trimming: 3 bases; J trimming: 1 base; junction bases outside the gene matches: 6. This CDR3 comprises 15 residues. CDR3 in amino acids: CASSSPGTDNYGYTF. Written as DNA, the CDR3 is TGCGCCAGCAGCTCGCCCGGGACAGATAACTATGGCTACACCTTC.

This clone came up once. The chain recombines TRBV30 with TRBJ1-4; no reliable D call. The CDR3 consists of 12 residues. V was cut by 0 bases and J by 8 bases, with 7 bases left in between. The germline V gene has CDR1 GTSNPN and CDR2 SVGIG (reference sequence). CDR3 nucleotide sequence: TGTGCCTGGAGTGTAGTCGGGGAAAAACTGTTTTTT. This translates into CAWSVVGEKLFF.

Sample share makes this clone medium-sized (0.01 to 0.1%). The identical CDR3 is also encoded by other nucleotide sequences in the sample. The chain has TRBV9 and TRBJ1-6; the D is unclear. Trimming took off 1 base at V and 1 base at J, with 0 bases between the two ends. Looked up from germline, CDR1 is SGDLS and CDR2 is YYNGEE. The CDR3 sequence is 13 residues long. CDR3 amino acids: CASSVSYNSPLHF. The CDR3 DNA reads TGTGCCAGCAGCGTATCCTATAATTCACCCCTCCACTTT.